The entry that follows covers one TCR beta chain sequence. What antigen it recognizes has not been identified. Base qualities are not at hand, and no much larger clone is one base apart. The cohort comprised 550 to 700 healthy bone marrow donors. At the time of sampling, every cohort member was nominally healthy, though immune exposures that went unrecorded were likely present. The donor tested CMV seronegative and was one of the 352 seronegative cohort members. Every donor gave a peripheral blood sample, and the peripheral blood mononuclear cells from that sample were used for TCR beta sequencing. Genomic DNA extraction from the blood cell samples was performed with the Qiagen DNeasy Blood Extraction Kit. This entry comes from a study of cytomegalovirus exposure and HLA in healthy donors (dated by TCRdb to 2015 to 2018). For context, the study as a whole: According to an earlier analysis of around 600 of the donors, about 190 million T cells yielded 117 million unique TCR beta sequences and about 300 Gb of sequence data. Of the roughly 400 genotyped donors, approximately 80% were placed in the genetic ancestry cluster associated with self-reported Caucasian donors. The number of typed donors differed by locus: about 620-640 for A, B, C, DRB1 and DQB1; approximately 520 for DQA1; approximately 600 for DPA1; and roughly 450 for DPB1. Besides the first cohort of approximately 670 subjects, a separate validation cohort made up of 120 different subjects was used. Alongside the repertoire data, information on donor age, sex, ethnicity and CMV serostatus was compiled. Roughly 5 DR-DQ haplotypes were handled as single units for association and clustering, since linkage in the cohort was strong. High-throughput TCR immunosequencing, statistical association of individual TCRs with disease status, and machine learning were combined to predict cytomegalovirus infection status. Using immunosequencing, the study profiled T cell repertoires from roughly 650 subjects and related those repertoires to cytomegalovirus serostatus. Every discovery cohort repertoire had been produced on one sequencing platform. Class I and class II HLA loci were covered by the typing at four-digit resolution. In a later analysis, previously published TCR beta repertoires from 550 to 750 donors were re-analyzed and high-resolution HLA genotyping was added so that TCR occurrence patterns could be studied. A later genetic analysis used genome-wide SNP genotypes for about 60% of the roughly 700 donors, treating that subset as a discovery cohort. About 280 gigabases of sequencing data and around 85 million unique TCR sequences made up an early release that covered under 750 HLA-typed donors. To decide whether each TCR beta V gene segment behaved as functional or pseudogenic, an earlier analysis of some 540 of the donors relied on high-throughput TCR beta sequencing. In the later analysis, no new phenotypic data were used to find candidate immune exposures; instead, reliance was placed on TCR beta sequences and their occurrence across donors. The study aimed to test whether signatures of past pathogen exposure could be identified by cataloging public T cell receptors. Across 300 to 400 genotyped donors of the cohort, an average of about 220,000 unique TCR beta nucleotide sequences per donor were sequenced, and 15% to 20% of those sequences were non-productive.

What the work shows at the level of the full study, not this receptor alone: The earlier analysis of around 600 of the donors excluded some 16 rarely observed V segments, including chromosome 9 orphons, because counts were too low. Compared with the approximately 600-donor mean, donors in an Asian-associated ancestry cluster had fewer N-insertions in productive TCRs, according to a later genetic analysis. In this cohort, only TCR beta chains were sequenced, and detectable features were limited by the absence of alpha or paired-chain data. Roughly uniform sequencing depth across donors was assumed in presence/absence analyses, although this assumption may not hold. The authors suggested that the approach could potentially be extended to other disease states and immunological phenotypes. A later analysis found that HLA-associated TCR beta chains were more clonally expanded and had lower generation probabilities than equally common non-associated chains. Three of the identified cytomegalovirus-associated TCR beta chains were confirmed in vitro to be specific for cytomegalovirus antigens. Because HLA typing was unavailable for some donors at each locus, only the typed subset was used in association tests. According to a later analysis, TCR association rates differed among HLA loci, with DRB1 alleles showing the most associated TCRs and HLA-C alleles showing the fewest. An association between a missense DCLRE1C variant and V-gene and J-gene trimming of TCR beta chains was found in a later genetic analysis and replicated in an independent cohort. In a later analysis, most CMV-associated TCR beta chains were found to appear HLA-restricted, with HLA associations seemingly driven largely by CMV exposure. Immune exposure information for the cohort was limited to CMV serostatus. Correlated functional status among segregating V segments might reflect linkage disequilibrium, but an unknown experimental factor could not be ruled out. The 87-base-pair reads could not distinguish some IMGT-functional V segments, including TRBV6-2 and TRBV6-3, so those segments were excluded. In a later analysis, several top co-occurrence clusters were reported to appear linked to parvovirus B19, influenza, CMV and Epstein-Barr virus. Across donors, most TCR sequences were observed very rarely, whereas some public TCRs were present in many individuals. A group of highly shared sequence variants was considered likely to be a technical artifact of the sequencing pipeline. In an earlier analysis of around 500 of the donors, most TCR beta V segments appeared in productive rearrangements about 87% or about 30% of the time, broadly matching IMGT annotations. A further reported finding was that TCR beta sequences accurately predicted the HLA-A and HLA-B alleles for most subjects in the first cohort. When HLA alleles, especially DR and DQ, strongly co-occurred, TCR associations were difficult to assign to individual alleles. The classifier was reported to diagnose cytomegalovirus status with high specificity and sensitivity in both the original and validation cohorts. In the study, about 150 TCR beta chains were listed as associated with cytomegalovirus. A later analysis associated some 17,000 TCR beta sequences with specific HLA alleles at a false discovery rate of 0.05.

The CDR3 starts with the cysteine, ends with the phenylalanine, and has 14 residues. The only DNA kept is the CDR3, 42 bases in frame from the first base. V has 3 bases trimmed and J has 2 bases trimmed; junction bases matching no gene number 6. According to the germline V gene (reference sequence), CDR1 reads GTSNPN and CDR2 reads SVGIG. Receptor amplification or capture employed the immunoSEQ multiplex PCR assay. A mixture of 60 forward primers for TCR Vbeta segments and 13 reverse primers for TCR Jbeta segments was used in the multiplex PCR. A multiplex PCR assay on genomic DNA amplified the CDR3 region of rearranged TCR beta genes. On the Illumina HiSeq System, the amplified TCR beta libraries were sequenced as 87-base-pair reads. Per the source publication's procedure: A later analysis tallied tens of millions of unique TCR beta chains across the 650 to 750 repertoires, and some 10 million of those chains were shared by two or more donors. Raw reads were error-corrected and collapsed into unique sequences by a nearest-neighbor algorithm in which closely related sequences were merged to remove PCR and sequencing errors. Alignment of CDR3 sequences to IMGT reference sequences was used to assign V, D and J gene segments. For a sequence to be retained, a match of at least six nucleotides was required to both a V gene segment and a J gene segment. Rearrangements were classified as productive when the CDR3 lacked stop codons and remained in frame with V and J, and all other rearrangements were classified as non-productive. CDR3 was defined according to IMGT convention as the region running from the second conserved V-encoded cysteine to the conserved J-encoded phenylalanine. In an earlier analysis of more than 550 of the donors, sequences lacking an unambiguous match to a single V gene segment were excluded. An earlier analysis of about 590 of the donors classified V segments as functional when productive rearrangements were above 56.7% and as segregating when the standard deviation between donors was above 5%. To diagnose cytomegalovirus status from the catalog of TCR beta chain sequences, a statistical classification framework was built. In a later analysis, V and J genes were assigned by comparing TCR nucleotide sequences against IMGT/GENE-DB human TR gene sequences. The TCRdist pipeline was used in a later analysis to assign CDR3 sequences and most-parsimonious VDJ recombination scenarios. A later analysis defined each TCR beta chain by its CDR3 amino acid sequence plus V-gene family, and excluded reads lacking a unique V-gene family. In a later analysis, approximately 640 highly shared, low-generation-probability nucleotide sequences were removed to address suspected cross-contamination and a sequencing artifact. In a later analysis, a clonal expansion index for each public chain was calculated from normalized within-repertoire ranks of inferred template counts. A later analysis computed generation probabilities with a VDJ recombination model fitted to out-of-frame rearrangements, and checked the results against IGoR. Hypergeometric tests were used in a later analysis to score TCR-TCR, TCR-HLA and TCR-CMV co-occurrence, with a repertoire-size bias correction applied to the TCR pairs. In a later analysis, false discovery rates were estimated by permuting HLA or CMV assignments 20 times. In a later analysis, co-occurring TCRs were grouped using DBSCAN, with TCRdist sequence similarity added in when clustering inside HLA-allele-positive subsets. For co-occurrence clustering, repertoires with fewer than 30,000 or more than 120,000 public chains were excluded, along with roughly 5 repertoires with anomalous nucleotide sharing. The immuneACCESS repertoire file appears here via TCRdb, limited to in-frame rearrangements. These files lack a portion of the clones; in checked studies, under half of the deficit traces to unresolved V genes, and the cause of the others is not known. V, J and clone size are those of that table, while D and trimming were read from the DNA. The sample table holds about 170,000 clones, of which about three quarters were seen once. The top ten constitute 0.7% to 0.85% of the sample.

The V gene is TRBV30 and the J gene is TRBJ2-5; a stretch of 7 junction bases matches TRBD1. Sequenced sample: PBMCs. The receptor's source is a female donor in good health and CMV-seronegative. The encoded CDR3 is CAWRGRGQQETQYF. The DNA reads TGTGCCTGGAGAGGTCGGGGACAGCAAGAGACCCAGTACTTC.